This entry concerns a single T cell receptor (beta chain). The method was immunoSEQ multiplex PCR; TCRdb's version includes in-frame clones alone and lacks a portion of them. The repertoire holds 140,000 or so clones, roughly 94% seen once, with approximately 14% in the top ten. The data were obtained in a study of control samples from healthy donors and cancer patients. Looked up from germline, CDR1 is SGDLS and CDR2 is YYNGEE. Trimming removed 3 bases at V and 2 bases at J, with 9 bases between. This CDR3 has 14 residues. Sequencing input: PBMCs. The sequence came from a man in his 60s with colorectal cancer. This rearrangement joins TRBV9 to TRBJ2-1; unclear D gene. The CDR3 sequence is CASSGWEAYNEQFF. The DNA for the CDR3 is TGTGCCAGCAGCGGGTGGGAAGCCTACAATGAGCAGTTCTTC.